This entry describes one TCR beta chain. Its antigen remains unknown. This sample was included in a study of CXCR3-negative and CXCR3-positive naive CD8 T cells. 5' RACE that incorporated UMI labels was used to prepare the TRB cDNA libraries. TCRdb reanalyzed the 5' RACE reads, giving one entry per CDR3 protein sequence and no DNA. Its table lists tens of thousands of distinct CDR3 sequences. From germline, CDR1 is SGHRS and CDR2 YFSETQ. CDR3 length: 15 amino acids. Study outcomes and limitations: High diversity, comparable across both naive subsets, contrasted with much lower diversity in memory CD8+ cells. The TRBV-TRBJ usage of naive CXCR3-negative and CXCR3-positive cells was similar, but that of memory cells differed.

The V call is TRBV5-1, the J call TRBJ2-3; the TCRdb call, TRBD2, lacks DNA for checking. The TCR sequence derives from a human donor in good health. Some clones in this sample may be carry-over from other donors' samples. The specimen sequenced was naive CXCR3- CD8+ T cells from blood. Regarding subset: CD45RO-CCR7+CD27+CD95- naive CD8+ T cells lacking CXCR3 (TNR3-). The chain's CDR3 is CASSAGLAGEDTQYF.